The rows below give T cell receptor beta chains drawn from one sample of a study of blood T cell repertoires in COVID-19. The method was immunoSEQ multiplex PCR; TCRdb's version includes in-frame clones alone and lacks a portion of them. The data show 220,000 or so clones, around four fifths seen once. Sequencing used peripheral blood. These receptor sequences come from a man younger than 45 with active or convalescent COVID-19. The CDR3 runs from the conserved cysteine through the conserved F or W. The D gene is left open where the match is weak. Part of the rows lack a size; the others show once, few, many or a class for expanded clones.

cdr3_aa	cdr3_nt	j_call	d_call	clone_size	v_call
CASSFTGPGNTIYF	TGTGCCAGCAGCTTCACAGGGCCTGGAAACACCATATATTTT	TRBJ1-3	.	.	TRBV7-2
CASSEGRGSQNTEAFF	TGTGCCAGCAGTGAGGGCAGGGGGAGCCAGAACACTGAAGCTTTCTTT	TRBJ1-1	TRBD1	.	TRBV25-1
CASWDFTHHNEQFF	TGTGCCAGTTGGGACTTCACCCATCACAATGAGCAGTTCTTC	TRBJ2-1	.	.	TRBV19
CASSPTSGGAADTQYF	TGTGCCAGCAGCCCGACTAGCGGGGGGGCGGCAGATACGCAGTATTTT	TRBJ2-3	TRBD2	.	TRBV5-4
CASSSHRRSVTVITGELFF	TGTGCCAGCAGCTCCCACCGCCGAAGCGTGACAGTGATCACCGGGGAGCTGTTTTTT	TRBJ2-2	.	.	TRBV7-8
CATEPTHGTDTQYF	TGTGCCACGGAACCTACCCACGGGACAGATACGCAGTATTTT	TRBJ2-3	.	.	TRBV28
CASTTGYEQYF	TGTGCCAGCACCACAGGGTACGAGCAGTACTTC	TRBJ2-7	.	.	TRBV6-5
CASSQTPDRVFYEQYF	TGTGCCAGCAGCCAAACCCCGGACAGGGTATTCTACGAGCAGTACTTC	TRBJ2-7	TRBD1	.	TRBV3-1/TRBV3-2
CASQSEAAPYEQYF	TGCGCCAGTCAGTCGGAAGCGGCCCCCTACGAGCAGTACTTC	TRBJ2-7	.	.	TRBV5-1
CASSYSSGGGGNTIYF	TGTGCCAGCAGTTACTCCTCGGGCGGCGGGGGAAACACCATATATTTT	TRBJ1-3	.	.	TRBV6-5
CASSLAWGVGDGYTF	TGCGCCAGCAGCTTGGCCTGGGGGGTAGGTGATGGCTACACCTTC	TRBJ1-2	.	.	TRBV5-1
CASSVDSFSGNTIYF	TGTGCCAGCAGCGTAGACAGTTTCTCTGGAAACACCATATATTTT	TRBJ1-3	.	.	TRBV9
CASSQDRGDRGPYEQYF	TGTGCCAGCAGCCAAGATAGGGGAGACAGGGGGCCCTACGAGCAGTACTTC	TRBJ2-7	TRBD1	.	TRBV3-1/TRBV3-2
CACGLAGAYYEQYF	TGTGCCTGCGGACTAGCGGGAGCTTACTACGAGCAGTACTTC	TRBJ2-7	TRBD2	.	TRBV6-5
CASSLGTGVKAFF	TGTGCCAGCAGTTTGGGGACAGGAGTGAAGGCTTTCTTT	TRBJ1-1	TRBD1	few	TRBV28
CASSLGLGTEAFF	TGTGCCAGCTCCCTAGGCCTTGGGACTGAAGCTTTCTTT	TRBJ1-1	.	.	TRBV18
CASTPGGSGSRDEQFF	TGTGCCAGCACCCCCGGGGGTAGCGGGAGTAGGGATGAGCAGTTCTTC	TRBJ2-1	TRBD2	.	TRBV28
CASSKQGRQPQHF	TGTGCCAGCAGCAAGCAGGGTCGGCAGCCCCAGCATTTT	TRBJ1-5	.	.	TRBV21-1
CASSRDRGSNEQFF	TGTGCCAGCAGCCGGGACAGGGGTAGTAATGAGCAGTTCTTC	TRBJ2-1	TRBD1	.	TRBV6-5
CASSQRGGYGYTF	TGTGCCAGCAGTCAGAGGGGGGGCTATGGCTACACCTTC	TRBJ1-2	.	few	TRBV3-1/TRBV3-2
CASSLGGGTEAFF	TGCGCCAGCAGCTTGGGCGGAGGGACTGAAGCTTTCTTT	TRBJ1-1	.	once	TRBV5-1
CASSQDMSGSAGRNEQFF	TGCGCCAGCAGCCAAGATATGAGCGGGAGTGCGGGTCGCAATGAGCAGTTCTTC	TRBJ2-1	TRBD2	few	TRBV4-1
CASLDRGNEQFF	TGCGCCAGCCTGGACAGGGGCAATGAGCAGTTCTTC	TRBJ2-1	TRBD1	.	TRBV10-1
CASSYGRGVGNTIYF	TGTGCCAGCAGTTACGGCAGGGGGGTAGGAAACACCATATATTTT	TRBJ1-3	TRBD1	.	TRBV6-5
CASSPGFRTEAFF	TGCGCCAGCAGCCCAGGGTTTCGGACTGAAGCTTTCTTT	TRBJ1-1	.	.	TRBV4-1
CASSLEREQFF	TGCGCCAGCAGCTTGGAACGGGAGCAGTTCTTC	TRBJ2-1	.	.	TRBV5-1
CASTARQGDQYEQYF	TGTGCCAGCACCGCGAGACAGGGGGACCAGTACGAGCAGTACTTC	TRBJ2-7	TRBD1	once	TRBV6-5
CASSGTGGPYNEQFF	TGTGCCAGCAGTGGGACAGGGGGTCCCTACAATGAGCAGTTCTTC	TRBJ2-1	TRBD1	.	TRBV25-1
CASNVAGSSGAFF	TGTGCCAGCAATGTCGCGGGCAGCTCTGGGGCTTTCTTT	TRBJ1-1	.	.	TRBV12-3/TRBV12-4
CASSLELRGGKETQYF	TGTGCCAGCAGCTTAGAATTGAGGGGAGGAAAAGAGACCCAGTACTTC	TRBJ2-5	.	.	TRBV7-2
CASSFPRGSTYEQYF	TGTGCCAGCAGTTTCCCCCGCGGCAGTACCTACGAGCAGTACTTC	TRBJ2-7	.	.	TRBV6-5
CASSFLAGLGQPQHF	TGTGCCAGCAGTTTCTTGGCAGGGTTGGGACAGCCCCAGCATTTT	TRBJ1-5	.	once	TRBV27
CASSLRGRGANVLTF	TGTGCCAGCAGCTTAAGGGGGCGAGGGGCCAACGTCCTGACTTTC	TRBJ2-6	TRBD1	.	TRBV7-9
CATVRGTNEKLFF	TGTGCCACCGTCCGGGGGACTAATGAAAAACTGTTTTTT	TRBJ1-4	.	.	TRBV19
CASSYSGLSEQYF	TGTGCCAGCAGTTACAGTGGACTCTCCGAGCAGTACTTC	TRBJ2-7	.	once	TRBV6-5
CASSPNRDSPLHF	TGTGCCAGCTCACCAAACAGGGACTCACCCCTCCACTTT	TRBJ1-6	.	.	TRBV18
CASSQTGASYEQYF	TGTGCCAGCAGTCAGACAGGGGCCTCCTACGAGCAGTACTTC	TRBJ2-7	TRBD1	.	TRBV25-1
CASSIGVSKQPQHF	TGTGCCAGTAGTATCGGGGTCAGTAAACAGCCCCAGCATTTT	TRBJ1-5	.	.	TRBV19
CASSRDRAMGEAFF	TGTGCCAGTAGCCGGGACAGGGCGATGGGTGAAGCTTTCTTT	TRBJ1-1	TRBD1	.	TRBV19
CASRTGGAGSTEAFF	TGTGCCAGCAGGACAGGGGGCGCGGGGAGCACTGAAGCTTTCTTT	TRBJ1-1	TRBD1	once	TRBV28
CASSRDRGDEKLFF	TGTGCCAGCAGCCGGGACAGGGGGGATGAAAAACTGTTTTTT	TRBJ1-4	TRBD1	.	TRBV7-2
CASSSGYGYTF	TGTGCCAGCAGTTCGGGCTATGGCTACACCTTC	TRBJ1-2	.	.	TRBV28
CASSLVGTANEKLFF	TGTGCCAGCAGCTTGGTTGGGACAGCTAATGAAAAACTGTTTTTT	TRBJ1-4	TRBD1	.	TRBV5-6
CASSLGRVSSETQYF	TGTGCCAGCAGCTTAGGCAGGGTATCGTCCGAGACCCAGTACTTC	TRBJ2-5	.	.	TRBV7-8
CAWSATGGGQPQHF	TGTGCCTGGAGTGCGACAGGGGGCGGTCAGCCCCAGCATTTT	TRBJ1-5	TRBD1	once	TRBV30
CAWETGIGGNTIYF	TGTGCCTGGGAGACAGGGATAGGGGGAAACACCATATATTTT	TRBJ1-3	TRBD1	.	TRBV30
CATSESGEGGEQYF	TGTGCCACCAGTGAGTCAGGGGAAGGAGGCGAGCAGTACTTC	TRBJ2-7	.	.	TRBV24-1
CASSLFNSYNEQFF	TGTGCCAGCAGTTTATTTAACTCCTACAATGAGCAGTTCTTC	TRBJ2-1	.	.	TRBV27
CATSDFPGLSYNEQFF	TGTGCCACCAGTGACTTTCCAGGGTTGTCCTACAATGAGCAGTTCTTC	TRBJ2-1	.	.	TRBV24-1
CASKLTGQGHYEQYF	TGTGCCAGCAAGCTGACGGGCCAGGGGCATTACGAGCAGTACTTC	TRBJ2-7	.	few	TRBV28